This passage covers 11 T cell receptor beta chains from one sample sequenced in a study of blood T cell repertoires in COVID-19 (dated by TCRdb to the early 2020s). Library creation used the immunoSEQ multiplex PCR assay. Drawn from immuneACCESS, this table holds only the in-frame rearrangements with V and J called that TCRdb kept. Clones are partly lost; checked studies trace under half to an unresolved V gene and leave the rest unexplained. Within this sample are around 290,000 clones, with just over 90% of them counted one time only. Clones ranked in the top ten supply 2.2% of the sample. Sequenced material: peripheral blood. The receptors stem from a woman in her twenties or thirties with COVID-19, enrolled during active disease.

V usage is TRBV4-2 and J usage is TRBJ1-6, with D maybe TRBD1 (5 bases). The CDR3 consists of 14 residues. The V and J ends lost 5 bases and 10 bases respectively, with 15 bases between them. The germline V gene has CDR1 LGHNA and CDR2 YNFKEQ. The CDR3 nucleotides read TGTGCCAGCAGCTTAGACAGACTGGGATCACCCCTCCACTTT. Encoded protein: CASSLDRLGSPLHF.

The chain couples TRBV7-9 to TRBJ1-1, with a possible D match to TRBD1 (5 bases). The V gene's germline CDR1 is SEHNR and CDR2 FQNEAQ (reference sequence). Deletions cut 5 bases from V and 8 bases from J, with 15 bases between. The CDR3 spans 13 residues. The CDR3 sequence is CASSPGVAREAFF. For the CDR3, the DNA is TGTGCCAGCAGCCCGGGGGTTGCCCGGGAAGCTTTCTTT.

This clone occurred once. This chain uses TRBV7-9 with TRBJ2-3; 7 bases line up with TRBD2. The CDR3 runs 14 residues. V shed 3 bases, J shed 2 bases, and the junction held 2 bases outside the gene matches. Germline CDR1 is SEHNR and CDR2 is FQNEAQ (reference sequence). CDR3: CASSFSGNTDTQYF. The CDR3 nucleotides read TGTGCCAGCAGCTTCAGCGGGAACACAGATACGCAGTATTTT.

The count of this clone is one. The chain has TRBV25-1 and TRBJ2-1; the match to TRBD2 covers 9 bases. This CDR3 comprises 14 residues. Germline assignment: CDR1 MGHDK and CDR2 SYGVNS. V trimming: 4 bases; J trimming: 4 bases; junction bases outside the gene matches: 2. The CDR3 is CASSGGRAYNEQFF. DNA for the CDR3: TGTGCCAGCAGTGGCGGGAGGGCTTACAATGAGCAGTTCTTC. Based on the CDR3 plus reference TRBV25-1 and TRBJ2-1, the full variable domain is EADIYQTPRYLVIGTGKKITLECSQTMGHDKMYWYQQDPGMELHLIHYSYGVNSTEKGDLSSESTVSRIRTEHFPLTLESARPSHTSQYLCASSGGRAYNEQFFGPGTRLTVL.

This clone has just one count. This rearrangement joins TRBV30 to TRBJ2-1; 7 positions match TRBD2. Germline loops: CDR1 GTSNPN, CDR2 SVGIG (reference sequence). V shed 3 bases, J shed 5 bases, and the junction held 4 bases outside the gene matches. CDR3 length: 13 amino acids. CDR3 in DNA: TGTGCCTGGAGGCTAGCGGCGAACAATGAGCAGTTCTTC. Its protein product is CAWRLAANNEQFF.

The chain is built from TRBV7-9 and TRBJ2-7; 12 bases match TRBD2. V dropped 5 bases and J dropped 2; count of bases not matched to a gene: 10. The germline CDR1 and CDR2 sequences are SEHNR and FQNEAQ (reference sequence). CDR3 length: 17 amino acids. The CDR3 DNA follows: TGTGCCAGCAGCGGCGACTCGCGGACTAGCGGGACCTACGAGCAGTACTTC. It is translated as CASSGDSRTSGTYEQYF.

The chain joins TRBV28 to TRBJ1-5; 8 bases are shared with TRBD1. This CDR3 spans 14 amino acids. The V segment lost 5 bases and the J segment 7 bases; nucleotides outside the gene matches: 7. The V gene's germline CDR1 is MDHEN and CDR2 SYDVKM. The CDR3 nucleotides are TGTGCCAGCAGTCGACAGGGGTCACAACAGCCCCAGCATTTT. Its translation is CASSRQGSQQPQHF.

A few counts support this clone. This chain links TRBV3-1 (or the pseudogene TRBV3-2) with TRBJ2-3, with 7 nucleotides matching TRBD2. Germline-derived CDR1 and CDR2 are LGHDT and YNNKEL (reference sequence). Trimming at V came to 6 bases and at J to 4 bases, leaving 7 bases not matched to a gene. This CDR3 contains 14 residues. The chain's CDR3 is CASSDVGRADTQYF. The CDR3 DNA reads TGTGCCAGCAGTGACGTGGGGAGGGCAGATACGCAGTATTTT.

The CDR3 DNA reads TGCGCCAGCAGCTTGACTAGCGGTCTATACAATGAGCAGTTCTTC. Its translation is CASSLTSGLYNEQFF. This chain links TRBV5-1 with TRBJ2-1, with 8 bases matching TRBD2. The CDR3 spans 15 residues. Germline CDR1 is SGHRS and CDR2 is YFSETQ. V lost 1 base to trimming and J lost 4 bases; unmatched junction nucleotides: 4.

V and J are TRBV28 and TRBJ1-1, with 9 positions matching TRBD1. Germline assignment: CDR1 MDHEN and CDR2 SYDVKM. J gave up 5 bases and V 6 bases, and 7 bases lay outside the gene matches. The CDR3 loop spans 14 amino acids. CDR3 residues: CASRWDRAKTEAFF. The CDR3 DNA reads TGTGCCAGCAGATGGGACAGGGCCAAAACTGAAGCTTTCTTT.

The V and J genes are TRBV11-2 and TRBJ2-7, with D unresolved. This CDR3 has 15 amino acids. The germline V gene has CDR1 SGHAT and CDR2 FQNNGV. V lost 1 base, J lost 2 bases, and 12 bases lay in between. CDR3 protein: CASSLGSGSPYEQYF. The CDR3 nucleotides are TGTGCCAGCAGCTTAGGTTCCGGTTCGCCCTACGAGCAGTACTTC.